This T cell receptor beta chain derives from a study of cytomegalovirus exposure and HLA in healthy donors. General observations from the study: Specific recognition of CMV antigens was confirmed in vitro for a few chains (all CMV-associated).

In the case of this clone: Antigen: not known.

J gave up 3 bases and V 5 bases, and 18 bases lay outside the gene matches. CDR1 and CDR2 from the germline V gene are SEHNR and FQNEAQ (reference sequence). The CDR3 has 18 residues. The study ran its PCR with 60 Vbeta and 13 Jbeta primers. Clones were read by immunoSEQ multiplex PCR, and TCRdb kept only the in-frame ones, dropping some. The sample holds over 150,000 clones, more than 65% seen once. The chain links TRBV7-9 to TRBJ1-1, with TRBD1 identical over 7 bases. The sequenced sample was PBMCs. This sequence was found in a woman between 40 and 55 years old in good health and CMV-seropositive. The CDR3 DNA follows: TGTGCCAGCAGCCCGCCGCGGGGCAGGGGGGTTTTAGACACTGAAGCTTTCTTT. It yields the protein CASSPPRGRGVLDTEAFF.